This entry lists 18 T cell receptor beta chains sequenced from one sample in a study of T-cell reconstitution after alpha-beta-depleted transplantation in children. Preparation of the TCRbeta library used unique molecular identifiers. TCRdb reanalysed the PCR reads using MiXCR and keeps one entry per CDR3 protein. The table lists approximately 980,000 distinct CDR3 sequences, around 30% of them singletons, with around 30% in the top ten. Material: PBMCs, mostly from graft donor cells, obtained 360 days after TCRalphabeta/CD19-depleted stem cell transplant. Receptors were obtained from a boy under two years old who had a stem cell transplant for SCID, so the T cells may come from the graft donor.

The table lists this clonotype with a few counts. The genes are TRBV30 and TRBJ2-7; TRBD2 might be the D (6 bases). The ends were cut back, 3 bases at V and 2 bases at J, with 14 bases in the middle. This CDR3 contains 14 residues. Germline loops: CDR1 GTSNPN, CDR2 SVGIG (reference sequence). CDR3 sequence reads: CAWSSAAGTYEQYF. The CDR3 nucleotides are TGTGCCTGGAGCTCCGCGGCGGGGACCTACGAGCAGTACTTC.

The gene calls are TRBV7-9 and TRBJ2-7; TRBD1 aligns across 8 bases. Germline CDR1 reads SEHNR; CDR2 reads FQNEAQ (reference sequence). The CDR3 spans 15 residues. V dropped 4 bases and J dropped 4; count of bases not matched to a gene: 9. CDR3: CASSSIRDRQYEQYF. The CDR3 coding sequence is TGTGCCAGCAGCTCCATTCGGGACAGGCAGTACGAGCAGTACTTC.

In the case of this clonotype: This clone may be a read error of a much larger clone one base away. The CDR3 loop reads CASSEDRGYEQYF. The CDR3 nucleotides are TGTGCCAGCAGTGAGGACAGGGGCTACGAGCAGTACTTC. This chain connects TRBV2 to TRBJ2-7; 9 bases agree with TRBD1. This CDR3 spans 13 amino acids. Trimming cost V 3 bases and J 3 bases; bases outside gene matches: 0. Per the germline V gene, CDR1 is SNHLY and CDR2 is FYNNEI.

The chain is built from TRBV4-2 and TRBJ2-1; 8 bases align to TRBD2. CDR3 size: 16 residues. Unmatched junction bases numbered 11, after V lost 4 bases and J lost 6 bases. The V gene's germline CDR1 is LGHNA and CDR2 YNFKEQ. CDR3 protein: CASSPGSAGGLNEQFF. CDR3 bases: TGTGCCAGCAGCCCAGGGTCGGCGGGGGGCCTCAATGAGCAGTTCTTC.

The chain is built from TRBV25-1 and TRBJ2-1; tentative D call: TRBD1 (6 bases). There are 17 residues in the CDR3. V was pared by 6 bases and J by 8 bases, with 26 bases between. From germline, CDR1 is MGHDK and CDR2 SYGVNS. CDR3 protein: CASSSQIGTSKPDEQFF. CDR3 nucleotide sequence: TGTGCCAGCAGCAGTCAAATTGGGACATCCAAACCGGATGAGCAGTTCTTC.

The rearrangement uses TRBV2 and TRBJ2-2; D is unclear. Trimming took off 4 bases at V and 6 bases at J, with 12 bases between the two ends. Germline lookup yields CDR1 SNHLY and CDR2 FYNNEI. The CDR3 has 14 amino acids. The CDR3 sequence is CASSGLLRAGELFF. CDR3 in DNA: TGTGCCAGCAGTGGGTTGCTTAGGGCCGGGGAGCTGTTTTTT.

The chain recombines TRBV25-1 with TRBJ2-5; D might be TRBD2 (5 bases). Trimming shortened V by 1 base and J by 4 bases, and 13 bases separated the two germline ends. CDR1 and CDR2 from the germline V gene are MGHDK and SYGVNS. This CDR3 spans 15 amino acids. The CDR3 region is CASSEWALGRETQYF. CDR3 in DNA: TGTGCCAGCAGTGAATGGGCTTTAGGGAGAGAGACCCAGTACTTC.

The chain combines TRBV10-3 with TRBJ2-7; 10 bases agree with TRBD1. With 2 bases clipped from V and 2 bases from J, the junction kept 3 bases outside the gene matches. Germline V lookup: CDR1 ENHRY, CDR2 SYGVKD. This CDR3 region has 15 residues. The CDR3 DNA reads as TGTGCCATCAGTGAGGGGGGGACAGGGGCCTACGAGCAGTACTTC. Its translation is CAISEGGTGAYEQYF.

The chain carries TRBV7-6 and TRBJ2-1; tentatively, D is TRBD1 (5 bases). The V end lost 5 bases, the J end lost 9 bases, and 17 bases lay between the germline ends. The V gene's germline CDR1 is SGHVS and CDR2 FNYEAQ. CDR3 length equals 14 residues. The CDR3 loop reads CASSQRMQGFEQFF. CDR3 nucleotide sequence: TGTGCCAGCAGCCAGAGGATGCAGGGTTTTGAGCAGTTCTTC.

The chain employs TRBV30 and TRBJ2-1, with D uncertain. The CDR3 loop spans 11 amino acids. In germline, CDR1 is GTSNPN, CDR2 SVGIG (reference sequence). V shed 2 bases and J shed 9 bases, with 8 bases lying between them. CDR3 DNA sequence: TGTGCCTGGAGTTCCTACGGTGAGCAGTTCTTC. Amino acid sequence: CAWSSYGEQFF.

This clonotype showed up just a few times. The rearrangement joins TRBV11-1 to TRBJ1-1; no firm D call. Trimming took 5 bases from V and 0 from J, leaving 16 bases between them. The CDR3 is 16 residues long. Germline CDR1 and CDR2: SGHAT and FQDESV (reference sequence). The CDR3 bases are TGTGCCAGCAGCCTAGGGCAGATGCAGTTGAACACTGAAGCTTTCTTT. Translating it yields CASSLGQMQLNTEAFF.

V gene TRBV5-1 combines with J gene TRBJ2-5; weak D call: TRBD2 (5 bases). V shed 1 base and J shed 4 bases, with 14 bases lying between them. Germline V CDR1 and CDR2: SGHRS, YFSETQ. CDR3 length: 15 amino acids. CDR3 sequence: CASSLYGELVETQYF. For the CDR3, the DNA is TGCGCCAGCAGCTTGTACGGGGAGCTAGTAGAGACCCAGTACTTC.

The CDR3 loop is CASSLRDRGIHEQYF. The CDR3 nucleotides are TGTGCCAGTAGCCTCCGGGACAGGGGTATCCACGAGCAGTACTTC. The V and J genes are TRBV19 and TRBJ2-7; 10 bases match TRBD1. V shed 6 bases and J 5 bases; nucleotides not matched to a gene: 10. The germline CDR1 and CDR2 sequences are LNHDA and SQIVND (reference sequence). This CDR3 is 15 amino acids long.

The rearrangement uses TRBV7-2 and TRBJ1-2; 9 positions agree with TRBD1. After removal of 2 bases from V and 7 bases from J, the junction contained 5 bases not matched to a gene. CDR3 length: 14 amino acids. Germline CDR1 reads SGHTA; CDR2 reads FQGNSA. CDR3 nucleotides: TGTGCCAGCAGCTTATGGGACAGGGAGGCTGGCTACACCTTC. Amino acid sequence: CASSLWDREAGYTF.

The chain employs TRBV4-2 and TRBJ2-7; possible D gene TRBD2, 5 bases. V was cut by 0 bases and J by 5 bases, with 14 bases left in between. This CDR3 contains 15 residues. CDR1 and CDR2 (germline): LGHNA, YNFKEQ. The CDR3 spells CASSQDLRGSDEQYF. The CDR3 region has the DNA TGTGCCAGCAGCCAAGACCTTCGGGGATCCGACGAGCAGTACTTC.

The chain has TRBV5-1 and TRBJ1-6; TRBD1 is a possible D gene (6 bases). V was clipped by 2 bases and J by 5 bases, with 14 bases between them. CDR3 size: 16 residues. Per germline, CDR1 SGHRS and CDR2 YFSETQ. CDR3 region: CASSLFSDRDNSPLHF. In DNA, the CDR3 is TGCGCCAGCAGCTTATTCTCGGACAGAGATAATTCACCCCTCCACTTT. Full variable domain (outside the CDR3, taken from reference TRBV5-1 and TRBJ1-6): KAGVTQTPRYLIKTRGQQVTLSCSPISGHRSVSWYQQTPGQGLQFLFEYFSETQRNKGNFPGRFSGRQFSNSRSEMNVSTLELGDSALYLCASSLFSDRDNSPLHFGNGTRLTVT.

This clonotype was observed a few times. The chain carries TRBV29-1 and TRBJ1-2, with a weak D call TRBD1 (5 bases). Per germline, CDR1 SQVTM and CDR2 ANQGSEA. V lost 2 bases, J lost 3 bases, and 16 bases lay in between. There are 15 residues in the CDR3. For the CDR3, the DNA is TGCAGCGTTGAAAGACTCCCGGGACGCCACTATGGCTACACCTTC. Encoded protein: CSVERLPGRHYGYTF.

This clonotype was seen a few times. The chain joins TRBV5-5 to TRBJ2-2; 13 nucleotides agree with TRBD2. After removal of 4 bases from V and 4 bases from J, the junction contained 1 base not matched to a gene. The CDR3 spans 15 residues. Per germline, CDR1 SGHKS and CDR2 YYEKEE (reference sequence). Here the CDR3 DNA reads TGTGCCAGCAGCAGGACTAGCGGGGGCACCGGGGAGCTGTTTTTT. Translation gives CASSRTSGGTGELFF.